A single sample gave rise to the 20 T cell receptor beta chains below, sequenced in a study of T cells in Graves' hyperthyroidism and ophthalmopathy. The investigators amplified TCR beta CDR3 regions from RNA transcripts. Initially, a first-round RT-PCR of the TCR CDR3 employed the HTBI primer set. TCRdb reanalysed the multiplex PCR reads using MiXCR and keeps one entry per CDR3 protein. The table has over 550,000 distinct CDR3 sequences, 16% seen once. The specimen was blood. These receptors all come from a woman aged 18-30 years with Graves' hyperthyroidism.

The rearrangement joins TRBV5-6 to TRBJ2-3; no clear D. CDR1 is SGHDT and CDR2 is YYEEEE in the germline V gene. Between the trimmed V and J ends, which lost 5 bases and 3 bases, there was a span of 10 bases. This CDR3 region has 13 residues. CDR3 nucleotide sequence: TGTGCCAGCAGAGGTACCGGGACAGATACGCAGTATTTT. Its translation: CASRGTGTDTQYF.

To note about this clonotype: A read error may explain this, as a much larger clone is one base away. This chain uses TRBV7-9 with TRBJ2-7; D is ambiguous. Deletions cut 2 bases from V and 0 bases from J, with 11 bases between. CDR3 length: 15 residues. The germline V gene encodes CDR1 SEHNR and CDR2 FQNEAQ (reference sequence). The CDR3 reads CASSLLRSNSYEQYF. As DNA, the CDR3 is TGTGCCAGCAGCTTATTGCGATCAAACTCCTACGAGCAGTACTTC.

Turning to this clonotype: One end of the junction is discordant with germline, which a read error may explain. The rearrangement joins TRBV20-1 to TRBJ2-7; 9 nucleotides agree with TRBD2. Germline CDR1 and CDR2: DFQATT and SNEGSKA (reference sequence). This CDR3 is built from 13 residues. The CDR3 is CSAIGLARAELYF. The CDR3 coding sequence is TGCAGTGCTATAGGACTAGCGCGGGCCGAGCTGTACTTC.

The rearrangement joins TRBV5-1 to TRBJ2-1; TRBD2 agrees at 11 bases. This CDR3 has 16 amino acids. With 4 bases clipped from V and 10 bases from J, the junction kept 13 bases outside the gene matches. CDR1 is SGHRS, CDR2 YFSETQ, per germline. The CDR3 here is CASSPRLAGMGLEQFF. The CDR3 nucleotides read TGCGCCAGCAGCCCTAGACTAGCGGGAATGGGTCTCGAGCAGTTCTTC.

This clonotype was observed at least ten times. The chain links TRBV2 to TRBJ2-5; a weak D match, TRBD2 (6 bases). The CDR3 length is 15 residues. Germline V gene lookup returns CDR1 SNHLY and CDR2 FYNNEI. V was pared by 1 base and J by 1 base, with 10 bases between. CDR3 nucleotide sequence: TGTGCCAGCAGTGAAGGTTTGGGGGGCCAAGAGACCCAGTACTTC. It specifies CASSEGLGGQETQYF. The full variable domain, in which reference TRBV2 and TRBJ2-5 provide the parts outside the CDR3, is EPEVTQTPSHQVTQMGQEVILRCVPISNHLYFYWYRQILGQKVEFLVSFYNNEISEKSEIFDDQFSVERPDGSNFTLKIRSTKLEDSAMYFCASSEGLGGQETQYFGPGTRLLVL.

This clonotype was counted only a few times. The rearrangement uses TRBV20-1 and TRBJ2-5; 9 bases are shared with TRBD2. Germline V gene sequence: CDR1 DFQATT, CDR2 SNEGSKA (reference sequence). J lost 4 bases, V lost 4 bases, and 13 bases had no gene match. This CDR3 contains 16 residues. The CDR3 DNA follows: TGCAGTGCTACCAGCCTTCCGACTAGCGGATTAGAGACCCAGTACTTC. Translated: CSATSLPTSGLETQYF.

This clonotype was seen only a few times. The rearrangement links TRBV10-3 to TRBJ1-4; D not certain. CDR3 length: 15 residues. CDR1 ENHRY and CDR2 SYGVKD come from the germline V gene. V lost 6 bases to trimming and J lost 0 bases, with 11 bases between them. The CDR3 DNA reads TGTGCCATCAGCGACGGACTGTCAACTAATGAAAAACTGTTTTTT. Translation gives CAISDGLSTNEKLFF.

This clonotype was recorded at least ten times. This sequence joins TRBV6-1 and TRBJ1-3, with D hard to call. Germline V gene data show CDR1 as MNHNS and CDR2 as SASEGT. This CDR3 has 14 amino acids. The germline V and J ends were trimmed by 5 bases and 2 bases, with 10 bases remaining between them. DNA for the CDR3: TGTGCCAGCAGTCCAACCCATACTGGAAACACCATATATTTT. This translates into CASSPTHTGNTIYF.

This clonotype was picked up many times. The V call is TRBV5-1, the J call TRBJ2-2, with 12 bases that match TRBD2. CDR3 size: 17 residues. In germline, CDR1 is SGHRS, CDR2 YFSETQ. The ends lost 3 bases at V and 0 bases at J; junction bases unmatched: 3. The CDR3 sequence is CASSSTSGGTNTGELFF. DNA of the CDR3: TGCGCCAGCAGCTCTACTAGCGGGGGGACGAACACCGGGGAGCTGTTTTTT.

This clonotype was counted ten times or more. V and J are TRBV2 and TRBJ1-4; the match to TRBD1 covers 10 bases. Germline CDR1 SNHLY, CDR2 FYNNEI. There are 15 residues in the CDR3. The junction had 7 bases not matched to a gene; V was cut back by 6 bases and J by 6 bases. CDR3 bases: TGTGCCAGCAGCGAGGACAGGGGGTTGTATGAAAAACTGTTTTTT. Protein sequence: CASSEDRGLYEKLFF.

This clonotype was seen a few times. V gene TRBV3-1 combines with J gene TRBJ1-4; D possibly corresponds to TRBD1 (5 bases). Germline assignment: CDR1 LGHDT and CDR2 YNNKEL (reference sequence). V lost 0 bases, J lost 11 bases, and 13 bases lay in between. This CDR3 region has 14 residues. This CDR3 reads CASSQEGASGKLFF. Here the CDR3 DNA reads TGTGCCAGCAGCCAAGAAGGGGCATCTGGGAAACTGTTTTTT.

This clonotype has only a few counts. This sequence joins TRBV19 and TRBJ2-7; 11 bases are shared with TRBD1. Trimming at V came to 7 bases and at J to 3 bases, leaving 5 bases not matched to a gene. Germline V gene data show CDR1 as LNHDA and CDR2 as SQIVND (reference sequence). The CDR3 contains 14 residues. CDR3 amino acids: CASNSGTGGYEQYF. DNA for the CDR3: TGTGCCAGTAACTCCGGGACAGGGGGCTACGAGCAGTACTTC.

There are a few counts of this clonotype. The chain links TRBV20-1 to TRBJ2-5; a possible D gene is TRBD2 (6 bases). The CDR3 loop spans 15 amino acids. V gave up 0 bases and J gave up 5 bases, with 16 bases separating them. The germline V gene encodes CDR1 DFQATT and CDR2 SNEGSKA (reference sequence). CDR3: CSARDPRDDLETQYF. The CDR3 nucleotides read TGCAGTGCTAGAGATCCGCGGGATGACCTGGAGACCCAGTACTTC.

This clonotype was seen more than once but under ten times. The chain combines TRBV5-1 with TRBJ1-5, with D possibly TRBD1 on 6 matching bases. V was cut by 3 bases and J by 6 bases, with 10 bases left in between. CDR3 size: 13 residues. Germline CDR1 SGHRS, CDR2 YFSETQ. The CDR3 nucleotides read TGCGCCAGCAGCTCCACAGGGAGTCAGCCCCAGCATTTT. It yields the protein CASSSTGSQPQHF.

The chain uses TRBV14 and TRBJ2-7; D gene uncertain. Germline values: CDR1 SGHDN, CDR2 FVKESK. V shed 1 base and J shed 2 bases, with 12 bases lying between them. The CDR3 is made up of 15 amino acids. The CDR3 DNA sequence: TGTGCCAGCAGCCAAGGGCCAGGCAAAACCTACGAGCAGTACTTC. This encodes CASSQGPGKTYEQYF.

This clonotype was counted ten times or more. This sequence joins TRBV18 and TRBJ2-7; no clear D. The CDR3 length is 13 residues. The germline V gene encodes CDR1 KGHSH and CDR2 LQKENI. V dropped 8 bases and J dropped 0 bases, with 11 bases sitting between them. The CDR3 sequence: CASSPRHSYEQYF. As DNA, the CDR3 is TGTGCCAGCAGCCCTAGACACTCCTACGAGCAGTACTTC. The whole variable domain, filled in from reference TRBV18 and TRBJ2-7, reads NAGVMQNPRHLVRRRGQEARLRCSPMKGHSHVYWYRQLPEEGLKFMVYLQKENIIDESGMPKERFSAEFPKEGPSILRIQQVVRGDSAAYFCASSPRHSYEQYFGPGTRLTVT.

A word on this clonotype: A much larger clonotype is one base distant, so this may be a read error. This rearrangement joins TRBV9 to TRBJ2-1; no definite D call. The DNA end favors TRBJ2-7, so the J call may be wrong. Germline CDR1 SGDLS, CDR2 YYNGEE. The CDR3 is made up of 14 amino acids. The chain's CDR3 is CASSVLFSYNEQYF. The CDR3 DNA follows: TGTGCCAGCAGCGTGTTGTTCAGCTACAATGAGCAGTACTTC.

This clonotype showed up many times. The chain uses TRBV6-5 and TRBJ1-5; D possibly corresponds to TRBD1 (5 bases). The germline V gene has CDR1 MNHEY and CDR2 SVGAGI. V was trimmed by 2 bases and J by 11 bases, leaving 22 bases between them. The CDR3 has 16 residues. CDR3 DNA: TGTGCCAGCAGTTACGAGGCGAGGGGACCCTTGAGGTCCCAGCATTTT. The encoded protein is CASSYEARGPLRSQHF.

This clonotype was counted between two and nine times. The chain links TRBV4-1 to TRBJ2-1; 12 bases agree with TRBD2. With 4 bases clipped from V and 5 bases from J, the junction kept 6 bases outside the gene matches. Germline CDR1 and CDR2: MGHRA and YSYEKL. This CDR3 is built from 16 residues. CDR3 amino acids: CASSPRLAGVNNEQFF. CDR3 in DNA: TGCGCCAGCAGCCCTAGACTAGCGGGGGTGAACAATGAGCAGTTCTTC.

This clonotype has just a few counts. The chain links TRBV9 to TRBJ2-1; D remains ambiguous. The germline V gene has CDR1 SGDLS and CDR2 YYNGEE. The CDR3 is 15 amino acids. The germline V and J ends were trimmed by 1 base and 9 bases, with 17 bases remaining between them. The CDR3 loop is CASSVLGNAGGEQFF. The CDR3 bases are TGTGCCAGCAGCGTATTGGGGAACGCCGGCGGTGAGCAGTTCTTC.